This paragraph covers one TCR beta chain sequence. What it recognizes is unknown. These data originate in a study of cytomegalovirus exposure and HLA in healthy donors. Findings of the study overall: The Asian-associated ancestry cluster reportedly had fewer N-insertions than the approximately 670-donor mean in a later analysis.

Trimming removed 0 bases from V and 4 bases from J; junction bases left unmatched: 4. This CDR3 region has 15 residues. Germline lookup yields CDR1 SGHTA and CDR2 FQGNSA. Nominal health characterized the donors when sampled, though unrecorded immune exposures were likely. 60 Vbeta and 13 Jbeta primers were used in PCR. TCRdb's table, derived via immunoSEQ multiplex PCR, lists solely in-frame clones and lacks some. This sample's clone table lists tens of thousands of clones. Material for sequencing was PBMCs. This TCR was recovered from a man aged 18 to 29 in good health and CMV-seropositive. J is TRBJ1-2 and V is TRBV7-2, with 8 bases identical to TRBD1. The CDR3 DNA reads as TGTGCCAGCAGCTTAGCGACAGGGGTTAGCTATGGCTACACCTTC. It translates to CASSLATGVSYGYTF.